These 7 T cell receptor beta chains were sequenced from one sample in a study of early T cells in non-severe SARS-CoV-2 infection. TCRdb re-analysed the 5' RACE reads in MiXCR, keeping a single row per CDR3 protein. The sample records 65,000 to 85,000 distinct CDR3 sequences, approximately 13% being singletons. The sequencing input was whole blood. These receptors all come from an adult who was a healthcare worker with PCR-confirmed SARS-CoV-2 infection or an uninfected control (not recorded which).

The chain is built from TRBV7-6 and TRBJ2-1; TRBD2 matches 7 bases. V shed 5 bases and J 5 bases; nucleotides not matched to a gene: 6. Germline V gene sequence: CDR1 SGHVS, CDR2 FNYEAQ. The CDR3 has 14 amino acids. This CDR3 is CASSQAGGNNEQFF. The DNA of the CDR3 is TGTGCCAGCAGCCAGGCCGGGGGGAACAATGAGCAGTTCTTC.

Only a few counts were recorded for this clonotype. The CDR3 protein is CSVGRRGQAGELFF. CDR3 bases: TGCAGCGTGGGGCGCAGGGGGCAGGCCGGGGAGCTGTTTTTT. The chain links TRBV29-1 to TRBJ2-2, with 8 bases fitting TRBD1. The length of the CDR3 is 14 residues. V lost 6 bases and J lost 6; bases outside the gene matches: 9. CDR1 and CDR2 (germline): SQVTM, ANQGSEA.

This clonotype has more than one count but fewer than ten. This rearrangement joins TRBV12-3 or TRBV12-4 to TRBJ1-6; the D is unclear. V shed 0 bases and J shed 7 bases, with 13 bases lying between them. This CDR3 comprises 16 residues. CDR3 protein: CASSLALAAMNSPLHF. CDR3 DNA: TGTGCCAGCAGTTTAGCGCTGGCAGCCATGAATTCACCCCTCCACTTT.

This CDR3 is CASSPHTINNEQFF. The CDR3 DNA is TGTGCCAGCAGCCCCCACACTATCAACAATGAGCAGTTCTTC. V gene TRBV3-1 combines with J gene TRBJ2-1; D is undetermined. Trimming shortened V by 4 bases and J by 5 bases, and 12 bases separated the two germline ends. In germline, CDR1 is LGHDT, CDR2 YNNKEL (reference sequence). This CDR3 spans 14 amino acids.

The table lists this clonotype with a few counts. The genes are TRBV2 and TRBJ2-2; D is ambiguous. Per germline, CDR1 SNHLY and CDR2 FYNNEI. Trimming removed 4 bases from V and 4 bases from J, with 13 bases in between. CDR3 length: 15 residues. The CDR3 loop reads CASSVQPVGTGELFF. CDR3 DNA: TGTGCCAGCAGTGTCCAGCCGGTGGGCACCGGGGAGCTGTTTTTT.

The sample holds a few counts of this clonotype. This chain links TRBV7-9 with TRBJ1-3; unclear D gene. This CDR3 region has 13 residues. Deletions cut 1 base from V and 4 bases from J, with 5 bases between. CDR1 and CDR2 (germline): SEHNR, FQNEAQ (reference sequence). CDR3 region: CASSLEQGNTIYF. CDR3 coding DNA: TGTGCCAGCAGCTTAGAACAGGGAAACACCATATATTTT.

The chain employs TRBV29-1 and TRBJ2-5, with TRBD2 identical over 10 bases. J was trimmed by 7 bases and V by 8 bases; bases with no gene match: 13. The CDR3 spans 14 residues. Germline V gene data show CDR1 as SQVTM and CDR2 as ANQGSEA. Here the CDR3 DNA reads TGCAGCACCAGACTAGCGGGCGACCTAGGGACCCAGTACTTC. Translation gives CSTRLAGDLGTQYF.